Below, 26 T cell receptor beta chains from the same sample are listed, as sequenced in a study of CXCR3-negative and CXCR3-positive naive CD8 T cells. TRB cDNA was prepared as libraries by UMI-labeled 5' RACE. Reprocessing the 5' RACE reads, TCRdb reports a single entry for every CDR3 protein and omits DNA. With 46,000 or so distinct CDR3 sequences in the sample, the ten largest clones hold 2% to 3%. The sample comprised naive CXCR3- CD8+ T cells from blood. Subset noted: CD45RO-CCR7+CD27+CD95- naive CD8+ T cells lacking CXCR3 (TNR3-). These receptors all stem from a human donor in good health. Some clones in this sample may be carry-over from other donors' samples.

This chain connects TRBV28 to TRBJ2-1; with no DNA, the TCRdb D assignment of TRBD1 cannot be verified. CDR1 MDHEN and CDR2 SYDVKM come from the germline V gene. The length of the CDR3 is 12 residues. The CDR3 sequence is CASSLIRVEQFF. Filled out from reference TRBV28 and TRBJ2-1, the complete variable domain reads DVKVTQSSRYLVKRTGEKVFLECVQDMDHENMFWYRQDPGLGLRLIYFSYDVKMKEKGDIPEGYSVSREKKERFSLILESASTNQTSMYLCASSLIRVEQFFGPGTRLTVL.

The chain recombines TRBV7-9 with TRBJ2-7; TCRdb designates TRBD1, a call that cannot be tested without DNA. CDR1 and CDR2 (germline): SEHNR, FQNEAQ (reference sequence). The CDR3 is made up of 15 amino acids. CDR3 region: CASSLGDRDLSEQYF.

The J gene is TRBJ1-2, the V gene TRBV10-3; with no DNA, the TCRdb D assignment of TRBD1 cannot be verified. This CDR3 is built from 14 residues. The V gene's germline CDR1 is ENHRY and CDR2 SYGVKD. The CDR3: CAISVGTENYGYTF.

The chain combines TRBV6-1 with TRBJ2-5; the TCRdb call, TRBD1, lacks DNA for checking. This CDR3 is 17 amino acids long. Per germline, CDR1 MNHNS and CDR2 SASEGT. CDR3 protein: CASSAGQGVSWEETQYF.

The chain combines TRBV3-1 with TRBJ2-1; absent DNA, TCRdb's TRBD1 call cannot be checked. This CDR3 comprises 13 residues. The germline gives CDR1 LGHDT, CDR2 YNNKEL (reference sequence). The CDR3 protein is CASSLGGLDEQFF.

V gene TRBV20-1 combines with J gene TRBJ1-1; TCRdb's D call of TRBD1 is untestable without DNA. Germline V CDR1 and CDR2: DFQATT, SNEGSKA (reference sequence). The CDR3 extends over 14 amino acids. The CDR3 spells CSARGTGGDTEAFF.

The chain couples TRBV4-3 to TRBJ2-2; TCRdb's D gene call, TRBD1, goes unchecked for lack of DNA. The germline gives CDR1 LGHNA, CDR2 YSLEER. This CDR3 is 17 amino acids long. CDR3: CASSQERGARNTGELFF.

The rearrangement joins TRBV27 to TRBJ2-1; there is no DNA to check the TCRdb D call of TRBD2. Germline V lookup: CDR1 MNHEY, CDR2 SMNVEV (reference sequence). The CDR3 runs to 14 residues. The CDR3 loop is CASSLAGGIVEQFF.

J is TRBJ2-1 and V is TRBV7-2; TCRdb indicates TRBD1, and absent DNA this call remains unverified. The CDR3 spans 14 residues. Germline V gene data show CDR1 as SGHTA and CDR2 as FQGNSA. CDR3 loop: CASSLRDLGREQFF. Full variable domain (outside the CDR3, taken from reference TRBV7-2 and TRBJ2-1): GAGVSQSPSNKVTEKGKDVELRCDPISGHTALYWYRQSLGQGLEFLIYFQGNSAPDKSGLPSDRFSAERTGGSVSTLTIQRTQQEDSAVYLCASSLRDLGREQFFGPGTRLTVL.

The chain carries TRBV12-3 or TRBV12-4 and TRBJ2-1; TCRdb's D call, TRBD1, is unchecked because there is no DNA. The CDR3 sequence is 16 residues long. The CDR3 loop reads CASSLSPVSSYNEQFF.

The genes are TRBV4-1 and TRBJ2-7; the TCRdb D gene call, TRBD1, has no DNA to confirm it. Germline V gene data show CDR1 as MGHRA and CDR2 as YSYEKL. The CDR3 has 15 residues. CDR3 amino acids: CASSQSDTTTYEQYF.

V gene TRBV6-5 combines with J gene TRBJ2-7; the D gene TCRdb calls, TRBD1, cannot be checked with no DNA. CDR1 MNHEY and CDR2 SVGAGI come from the germline V gene. This CDR3 comprises 14 residues. The CDR3 spells CASSPRDRGYEQYF.

The V and J genes are TRBV20-1 and TRBJ2-7; the TCRdb call, TRBD2, lacks DNA for checking. The CDR3 is 16 residues long. Germline values: CDR1 DFQATT, CDR2 SNEGSKA (reference sequence). The CDR3 reads CSARDPSGGDFYEQYF.

J is TRBJ2-3 and V is TRBV11-2. Germline V gene sequence: CDR1 SGHAT, CDR2 FQNNGV. The CDR3 is made up of 14 amino acids. CDR3 sequence: CASSLELRERGQYF. Together with reference TRBV11-2 and TRBJ2-3, the CDR3 gives the full variable domain: EAGVAQSPRYKIIEKRQSVAFWCNPISGHATLYWYQQILGQGPKLLIQFQNNGVVDDSQLPKDRFSAERLKGVDSTLKIQPAKLEDSAVYLCASSLELRERGQYFGPGTRLTVL.

The chain couples TRBV29-1 to TRBJ2-2. Germline lookup yields CDR1 SQVTM and CDR2 ANQGSEA. The CDR3 is 12 residues long. CDR3 protein: CSVQTYTGELFF.

The CDR3 loop reads CSVEPPGDDLAGNTIYF. The chain combines TRBV29-1 with TRBJ1-3; TCRdb picks TRBD1, but there is no DNA to check that call. Per the germline V gene, CDR1 is SQVTM and CDR2 is ANQGSEA. The CDR3 consists of 17 residues.

The J gene is TRBJ2-3, the V gene TRBV20-1. The CDR3 length is 14 residues. Germline CDR1 is DFQATT and CDR2 is SNEGSKA (reference sequence). CDR3 protein: CSANYLGRADTQYF.

The chain uses TRBV29-1 and TRBJ2-7; TCRdb selects TRBD1, and the lack of DNA leaves this call unchecked. Germline lookup yields CDR1 SQVTM and CDR2 ANQGSEA. CDR3 length equals 13 residues. The CDR3 spells CSVVFQGKDEQYF.

V usage is TRBV5-6 and J usage is TRBJ2-5; there is no DNA to check the TCRdb D call of TRBD2. CDR3 length equals 17 residues. CDR1 and CDR2 from the germline V gene are SGHDT and YYEEEE. The CDR3 protein is CASSLASSGGPSETQYF.

V is TRBV7-3 and J is TRBJ2-2. CDR3 length: 14 amino acids. CDR1 and CDR2 from the germline V gene are SGHTA and FQGTGA. The CDR3 sequence: CASSPVIRPGELFF.

The rearrangement uses TRBV20-1 and TRBJ2-7. This CDR3 has 15 amino acids. CDR1 is DFQATT, CDR2 SNEGSKA, per germline (reference sequence). CDR3 amino acids: CSARDGEGISYEQYF.

The gene calls are TRBV7-6 and TRBJ2-1; TCRdb reports TRBD1, a call that lacks DNA to check it against. The germline V gene encodes CDR1 SGHVS and CDR2 FNYEAQ. This CDR3 spans 13 amino acids. The CDR3: CASSSRTYNEQFF.

The V gene is TRBV7-2, the J gene TRBJ2-1; TCRdb indicates TRBD2, and absent DNA this call remains unverified. The CDR3 is 18 amino acids. Germline lookup yields CDR1 SGHTA and CDR2 FQGNSA. The CDR3 sequence: CASSSNPSGRAWGDEQFF. Filled out from reference TRBV7-2 and TRBJ2-1, the complete variable domain reads GAGVSQSPSNKVTEKGKDVELRCDPISGHTALYWYRQSLGQGLEFLIYFQGNSAPDKSGLPSDRFSAERTGGSVSTLTIQRTQQEDSAVYLCASSSNPSGRAWGDEQFFGPGTRLTVL.

The CDR3 reads CASTDYYGYTF. This rearrangement joins TRBV12-3 or TRBV12-4 to TRBJ1-2. This CDR3 is built from 11 residues.

The chain uses TRBV28 and TRBJ1-1; TCRdb designates TRBD1, a call that cannot be tested without DNA. The length of the CDR3 is 13 residues. Germline V gives CDR1 MDHEN, CDR2 SYDVKM. The CDR3 region is CARPSGEGRKAFF. The full variable domain, with the rest looked up from reference TRBV28 and TRBJ1-1, is DVKVTQSSRYLVKRTGEKVFLECVQDMDHENMFWYRQDPGLGLRLIYFSYDVKMKEKGDIPEGYSVSREKKERFSLILESASTNQTSMYLCARPSGEGRKAFFGQGTRLTVV.

The V and J genes are TRBV19 and TRBJ2-2; the D call of TRBD1 rests on TCRdb alone, since no DNA is present to check it. In germline, CDR1 is LNHDA, CDR2 SQIVND (reference sequence). The CDR3 extends over 16 amino acids. The CDR3 loop is CASSREGTGLTGELFF.